The subject of this entry is one TCR beta chain. Trimming left V 7 bases short and J 2 bases short, with 12 bases between. Per the germline V gene, CDR1 is SQVTM and CDR2 is ANQGSEA. There are 12 residues in the CDR3. Next came a second PCR, run for about 6 to 11 cycles, which used a sample-barcoded 5' primer along with a J-beta primer mix. TCRdb reprocessed the 5' RACE reads with MiXCR, giving one entry per CDR3 protein. The table lists fewer than 2,000,000 distinct CDR3 sequences, about 31% of them singletons. This sample stems from a study of blood T cells in healthy people across ages. For the study at large: The template switching approach captured approximately one barcoded beta molecule for every two T cells.

This chain connects TRBV29-1 to TRBJ2-7; perhaps TRBD1 as D (5 bases). The origin of this receptor is a woman in her 30s in good health. Sequencing used blood. CDR3 region: CSGGFNPYEQYF. Written as DNA, the CDR3 is TGCAGCGGGGGCTTTAATCCCTACGAGCAGTACTTC.